The present TCR beta chain was sequenced within a study of blood T cell repertoires in COVID-19. At the level of the study: The samples span acute and convalescent COVID-19 from the United States, Italy and Spain. Nucleic acid was either cDNA or gDNA, and it came from T cells, B-cell-depleted T cells, or PBMCs.

Per the original data handling: Amplification of reference gene primers provided the estimated nucleated cell counts. Sequenced by immunoSEQ multiplex PCR; TCRdb stores in-frame clones only, minus some. The D gene and trimming were derived from the DNA, and the V and J assignments and clone size from that table. The repertoire consists of 100,000 to 150,000 clones, with around 87% occurring once and the leading ten covering approximately 3.3%. Trimming shortened V by 2 bases and J by 4 bases, and 9 bases separated the two germline ends. Per germline, CDR1 MNHNS and CDR2 SASEGT. This CDR3 has 14 residues.

Sequencing was carried out using peripheral blood. The rearrangement links TRBV6-1 to TRBJ1-3; D not resolved. The clonotype was recovered from an older woman with acute or convalescent COVID-19. CDR3 bases: TGTGCCAGCAGTGAATTGAGAACCGGAAACACCATATATTTT. Protein product: CASSELRTGNTIYF.